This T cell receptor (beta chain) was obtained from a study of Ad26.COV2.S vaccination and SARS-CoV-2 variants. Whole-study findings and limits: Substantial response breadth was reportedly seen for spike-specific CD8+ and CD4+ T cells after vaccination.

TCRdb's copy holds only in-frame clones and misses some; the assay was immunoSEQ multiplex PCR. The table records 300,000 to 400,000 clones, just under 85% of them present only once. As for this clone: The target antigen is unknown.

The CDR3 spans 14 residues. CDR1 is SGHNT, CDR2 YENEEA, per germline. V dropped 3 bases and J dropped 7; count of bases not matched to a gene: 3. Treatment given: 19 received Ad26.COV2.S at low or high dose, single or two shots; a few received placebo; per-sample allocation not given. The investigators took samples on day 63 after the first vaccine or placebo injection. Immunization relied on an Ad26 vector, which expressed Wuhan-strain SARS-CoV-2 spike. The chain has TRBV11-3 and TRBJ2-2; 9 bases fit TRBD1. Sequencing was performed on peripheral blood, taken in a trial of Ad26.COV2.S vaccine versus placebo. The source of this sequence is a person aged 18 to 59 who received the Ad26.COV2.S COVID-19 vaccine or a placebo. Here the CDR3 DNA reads TGTGCCAGCAGCTTGGGGACAGGGCACGGGGAGCTGTTTTTT. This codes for CASSLGTGHGELFF.